Listed below are T cell receptor beta chains from one sample, sequenced in a study of neurological immune-mediated disorders. A single record per CDR3 protein comes from TCRdb applying MiXCR to the 5' RACE reads. The table records fewer than 25,000 distinct CDR3 sequences, over 10% of them present only once. Sequenced material: CD4+ T cells from blood. These receptors all come from a female donor with HTLV-1-associated myelopathy (HAM/TSP). The CDR3 runs from the conserved cysteine through the conserved F or W. D genes are given only for firm matches. The size entry is marked missing in some rows and otherwise reads once, few, many or a size class.

j_gene	v_gene	d_gene	abundance	CDR3nt	CDR3aa
TRBJ2-1	TRBV12-3/TRBV12-4	TRBD1	many	TGTGCCAGCTTGGGACAGGGGAACTACAATGAGCAGTTCTTC	CASLGQGNYNEQFF
TRBJ2-2	TRBV5-6	NA	many	TGTGCCAGCAGCTTGATCAGCACGAACACCGGGGAGCTGTTTTTT	CASSLISTNTGELFF
TRBJ2-5	TRBV7-2	NA	many	TGTGCCAGCAGCTTAGATCCGGGGTGGGAGACCCAGTACTTC	CASSLDPGWETQYF
TRBJ2-1	TRBV5-1	TRBD2	many	TGCGCCAGCAGCCTCGGACTAGCGGGAGCCAATGAGCAGTTCTTC	CASSLGLAGANEQFF
TRBJ2-3	TRBV15	TRBD2	few	TGTGCCACCAGCAGAACCGGGGGGGCATTGACAGATACGCAGTATTTT	CATSRTGGALTDTQYF
TRBJ2-1	TRBV27	TRBD1	many	TGTGCCAGCAGTTCACCCTCAGGGGGCGGAGGCAATGAGCAGTTCTTC	CASSSPSGGGGNEQFF
TRBJ1-1	TRBV20-1	TRBD1	many	TGCAGTGCTACCCCCCGGACAGGGGGCAGGAGGGAAGCTTTCTTT	CSATPRTGGRREAFF
TRBJ2-7	TRBV2	NA	NA	TGTGCCAGCAGTGAGCGGTTAGGGGGCTACGAGCAGTACTTC	CASSERLGGYEQYF
TRBJ2-1	TRBV3-1	NA	many	TGTGCCAGCCTGTTGGGGGGCCATGGGAATGAGCAGTTCTTC	CASLLGGHGNEQFF
TRBJ2-3	TRBV7-2	NA	many	TGTGCCAGCAGCCAAGGCTGGGAGGATACGCAGTATTTT	CASSQGWEDTQYF
TRBJ1-6	TRBV12-3/TRBV12-4	NA	many	TGTGCCAGCAGTTCGGGGTTTGGCAATTCACCCCTCCACTTT	CASSSGFGNSPLHF
TRBJ2-7	TRBV20-1	NA	many	TGCAGTGCTAGCCGGGGGGCCGTAAACTACGAGCAGTACTTC	CSASRGAVNYEQYF
TRBJ2-1	TRBV10-3	NA	many	TGTGCCACCAAGGAGGGGGGGGGGGTTGAGCAGTTCTTC	CATKEGGGVEQFF
TRBJ2-2	TRBV12-3/TRBV12-4	TRBD1	NA	TGTTCTAGCAGGCGATCAGGGGGCGCCGCCGGGGAGCTGTTTTTT	CSSRRSGGAAGELFF
TRBJ2-7	TRBV5-6	NA	many	TGTGCCAGCAGCTTGGAAGGAACCTTGTCCTACGAGCAGTACTTC	CASSLEGTLSYEQYF
TRBJ2-5	TRBV7-2	NA	many	TGTGCCAGCAGCACCACTAGCAGGGAGACCCAGTACTTC	CASSTTSRETQYF
TRBJ1-1	TRBV14	NA	many	TGTGCCAGCAGCCAAGTTCAGGGGTTATTAACTGAAGCTTTCTTT	CASSQVQGLLTEAFF
TRBJ2-7	TRBV7-9	TRBD1	many	TGTGCCAGCAGCTTAGAACGGACAGGGATCAACGAGCAGTACTTC	CASSLERTGINEQYF
TRBJ2-1	TRBV5-1	NA	many	TGCGCCAGCAGCTTGGTGACTAGTATGTACAATGAGCAGTTCTTC	CASSLVTSMYNEQFF
TRBJ1-1	TRBV29-1	TRBD1	NA	TGCAGCGCCACAGGGGGCACTGAAGTTTTCTTT	CSATGGTEVFF
TRBJ2-1	TRBV5-1	TRBD1	many	TGCGCCAGCAGCCCCGGACAGGGGGCGAGCGCTGAGCAGTTCTTC	CASSPGQGASAEQFF
TRBJ2-1	TRBV24-1	TRBD1	many	TGTGCCACCAGTGATCAACCGGGACAGGGGCACAATGAGCAGTTCTTC	CATSDQPGQGHNEQFF